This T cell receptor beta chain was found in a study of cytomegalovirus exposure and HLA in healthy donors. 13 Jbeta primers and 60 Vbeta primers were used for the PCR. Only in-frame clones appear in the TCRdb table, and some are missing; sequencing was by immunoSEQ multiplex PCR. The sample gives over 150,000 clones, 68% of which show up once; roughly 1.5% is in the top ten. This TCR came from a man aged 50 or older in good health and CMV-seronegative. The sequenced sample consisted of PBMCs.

The CDR3 bases are TGTGCCAGTAGTCGCCGGACAGATAATTCACCCCTCCACTTT. Translating it yields CASSRRTDNSPLHF. The rearrangement joins TRBV19 to TRBJ1-6, with D possibly matching TRBD1 (6 bases). The V gene's germline CDR1 is LNHDA and CDR2 SQIVND (reference sequence). The CDR3 totals 14 residues. The V and J ends lost 5 bases and 5 bases respectively, with 10 bases between them.